Sequencing of this T cell receptor (beta chain) was carried out in a study of blood T cells in healthy people across ages. Combining a sample-barcoded 5' primer with a J-beta primer mix, a second PCR ran for roughly 6 to 12 cycles. TCRdb itself ran the 5' RACE reads through MiXCR, one entry per CDR3 protein. The sample consists of approximately 1,700,000 distinct CDR3 sequences, 30% to 40% of them appearing once. What was sequenced was blood. This TCR came from a human donor in good health.

The CDR3 loop reads CSAPRVGNEQYF. CDR3 bases: TGCAGTGCCCCCCGGGTGGGCAACGAGCAGTACTTC. This chain joins TRBV20-1 and TRBJ2-7, with D unresolved. V shed 6 bases and J shed 5 bases, with 14 bases lying between them. The germline gives CDR1 DFQATT, CDR2 SNEGSKA (reference sequence). This CDR3 comprises 12 residues.